The next 17 T cell receptor beta chains were all read from a single sample in a study of CD8 T cells in Susac syndrome. An amount of RNA that ranged from roughly 0.45 to 1 ug was reverse transcribed with random hexamers. From the immunoSEQ multiplex PCR reads, TCRdb called clonotypes with MiXCR, one entry per CDR3 protein. Of approximately 140,000 distinct CDR3 sequences in the sample, approximately 95% are singletons; the top ten hold about 0.11%. The material sequenced was CD4+ T cells from PBMCs. Every receptor here comes from a human donor with multiple sclerosis.

J is TRBJ2-7 and V is TRBV28; D possibly corresponds to TRBD1 (6 bases). V lost 11 bases to trimming and J lost 2 bases, with 16 bases between them. This CDR3 spans 13 amino acids. CDR1 is MDHEN, CDR2 SYDVKM, per germline. The CDR3 DNA follows: TGTGCCTCAGGGGTTACCAACCCCTACGAGCAGTACTTC. Translating it yields CASGVTNPYEQYF.

V and J are TRBV4-3 and TRBJ2-7, with TRBD1 matching over 10 bases. In germline, CDR1 is LGHNA, CDR2 YSLEER. This CDR3 comprises 15 residues. V lost 4 bases, J lost 3 bases, and 6 bases stayed unmatched. The chain's CDR3 is CASSLTGTGVYEQYF. CDR3 coding DNA: TGCGCCAGCAGCCTGACCGGGACAGGGGTCTACGAGCAGTACTTC.

The chain combines TRBV25-1 with TRBJ2-6; D remains unclear. CDR1 is MGHDK, CDR2 SYGVNS, per germline. Between the trimmed V and J ends, which lost 2 bases and 1 base, there was a span of 6 bases. The CDR3 loop spans 15 amino acids. CDR3 in DNA: TGTGCCAGCAGTGAAGTAGGGTCTGGGGCCAACGTCCTGACTTTC. It yields the protein CASSEVGSGANVLTF.

In regard to this clonotype: One junction end does not reproduce the germline sequence, and a read error may be involved. CDR3 protein: CSAAWGKSIQYF. The CDR3 DNA sequence: TGCAGTGCCGCATGGGGCAAAAGCATTCAGTACTTC. The chain links TRBV20-1 to TRBJ2-4; TRBD1 might be the D (5 bases). The CDR3 length is 12 residues. Germline lookup yields CDR1 DFQATT and CDR2 SNEGSKA (reference sequence).

The rearrangement links TRBV5-1 to TRBJ2-4, with 14 bases lining up with TRBD2. The germline gives CDR1 SGHRS, CDR2 YFSETQ. V lost 4 bases and J lost 0; bases outside the gene matches: 6. The CDR3 is 18 residues long. CDR3 nucleotides: TGCGCCAGCAGCCCGGGGACTAGCGGGAGTAAAGCCAAAAACATTCAGTACTTC. It yields the protein CASSPGTSGSKAKNIQYF. Full variable domain (remainder filled in from reference TRBV5-1 and TRBJ2-4): KAGVTQTPRYLIKTRGQQVTLSCSPISGHRSVSWYQQTPGQGLQFLFEYFSETQRNKGNFPGRFSGRQFSNSRSEMNVSTLELGDSALYLCASSPGTSGSKAKNIQYFGAGTRLSVL.

This clonotype is a singleton in its sample. The chain combines TRBV30 with TRBJ1-2; 7 bases align to TRBD1. The CDR3 is made up of 12 amino acids. With 3 bases clipped from V and 11 bases from J, the junction kept 9 bases outside the gene matches. CDR1 is GTSNPN and CDR2 is SVGIG in the germline V gene (reference sequence). The CDR3 coding sequence is TGTGCCTGGAGACCGGGGACAGCCGGGTACACCTTC. This gives the protein CAWRPGTAGYTF.

The V call is TRBV20-1, the J call TRBJ2-7; TRBD1 matches at 7 bases. V was clipped by 5 bases and J by 4 bases; unmatched bases: 14. CDR3 size: 15 residues. CDR1 DFQATT and CDR2 SNEGSKA come from the germline V gene (reference sequence). For the CDR3, the DNA is TGCAGTGCTCCTACAGTCTCTACAGGGGATTACGAGCAGTACTTC. This encodes CSAPTVSTGDYEQYF.

V usage is TRBV7-9 and J usage is TRBJ1-1; a weak D match, TRBD1 (5 bases). The CDR3 loop spans 15 amino acids. Germline-derived CDR1 and CDR2 are SEHNR and FQNEAQ (reference sequence). V was cut by 11 bases and J by 0 bases, with 19 bases left in between. CDR3 nucleotide sequence: TGTGCCTCCTCGAAGAGGGACGGAATGAACACTGAAGCTTTCTTT. It translates to CASSKRDGMNTEAFF.

CDR3 in DNA: TGTGCCAGCAGTGGACAGGGGGGGAACACTGAAGCTTTCTTT. Amino acid sequence: CASSGQGGNTEAFF. V and J are TRBV2 and TRBJ1-1; TRBD1 matches at 9 bases. The CDR3 sequence is 14 residues long. CDR1 is SNHLY and CDR2 is FYNNEI in the germline V gene. The J segment lost 1 base and the V segment lost 4 bases, leaving 1 base of the junction unmatched.

The gene calls are TRBV12-3 or TRBV12-4 and TRBJ1-1; D not certain. The CDR3 spans 13 residues. V was shortened by 2 bases and J by 6 bases, with 10 bases between the two germline ends. For the CDR3, the DNA is TGTGCCAGCAGTTTATTCAGTAGCGCTGAAGCTTTCTTT. It specifies CASSLFSSAEAFF.

The J gene is TRBJ2-5, the V gene TRBV7-9; 12 bases map to TRBD2. The CDR3 has 19 residues. The germline V gene has CDR1 SEHNR and CDR2 FQNEAQ (reference sequence). V dropped 3 bases and J dropped 3; count of bases not matched to a gene: 14. The CDR3 protein is CASSFDAGRLAGEEETQYF. The CDR3 region has the DNA TGTGCCAGCAGCTTCGATGCGGGGAGACTAGCGGGGGAAGAAGAGACCCAGTACTTC.

This clonotype has only a few counts. A junction boundary mismatches the germline segment, possibly from a read error. The chain joins TRBV5-1 to TRBJ2-5; no reliable D call. The CDR3 is made up of 12 amino acids. CDR1 and CDR2 (germline): SGHRS, YFSETQ. The DNA for the CDR3 is TGTGCCAGCAGCTTAGCTAGGGAGACCCAGTACTTC. It codes for CASSLARETQYF.

This clonotype is a singleton in its sample. V and J are TRBV12-3 or TRBV12-4 and TRBJ2-5; the D call may be TRBD1 or TRBD2 (5 bases each). V was shortened by 7 bases and J by 4 bases, with 13 bases between the two germline ends. The CDR3 has 13 residues. This CDR3 reads CASMGPTVETQYF. The CDR3 nucleotides read TGTGCCAGCATGGGACCGACGGTAGAGACCCAGTACTTC.

The chain recombines TRBV4-1 with TRBJ1-6; D ambiguous. This CDR3 region has 15 residues. CDR1 MGHRA and CDR2 YSYEKL come from the germline V gene. The ends were cut back, 0 bases at V and 10 bases at J, with 13 bases in the middle. The CDR3 DNA reads as TGCGCCAGCAGCCAAGATGAGGGCAGATGGTCACCCCTCCACTTT. This gives the protein CASSQDEGRWSPLHF.

The rearrangement uses TRBV2 and TRBJ1-1, with D possibly being TRBD1 (6 bases). V shed 5 bases and J shed 1 base, with 14 bases lying between them. Germline loops: CDR1 SNHLY, CDR2 FYNNEI. The CDR3 runs to 15 residues. The DNA for the CDR3 is TGTGCCAGCAGTTTCCCGGGACAATCGAACACTGAAGCTTTCTTT. Amino acid sequence: CASSFPGQSNTEAFF.

The genes are TRBV4-1 and TRBJ2-1; 7 nucleotides agree with TRBD1. The CDR3 has 12 residues. Germline loops: CDR1 MGHRA, CDR2 YSYEKL. V shed 7 bases, J shed 4 bases, and the junction held 1 base outside the gene matches. In DNA form, the CDR3 reads TGCGCCAGCACGGACAGGTACAATGAGCAGTTCTTC. It encodes CASTDRYNEQFF.

The CDR3 DNA sequence: TGTGCCAGCAGTCCGACAGGACTAGCGGGGGGTAGGACAGCCAAAAACATTCAGTACTTC. Its translation: CASSPTGLAGGRTAKNIQYF. The chain joins TRBV27 to TRBJ2-4; 14 bases are a match to TRBD2. The CDR3 contains 20 residues. Germline V gene data show CDR1 as MNHEY and CDR2 as SMNVEV (reference sequence). V was clipped by 5 bases and J by 0 bases; unmatched bases: 12.